One sample yielded the 6 T cell receptor beta chains listed below, sequenced in a study of technical replicates of blood from a few donors. Data came from immunoSEQ multiplex PCR; TCRdb stores just in-frame clones and leaves some out. Of more than 65,000 clones detected, just under 95% appear once; the ten largest clones hold more than 0.3%. The sample was T cells isolated from PBMCs. The source of these receptors is a human donor in good health.

The J gene is TRBJ1-2, the V gene TRBV27; D gene ambiguous. The CDR3 sequence is 16 residues long. V shed 2 bases and J shed 4 bases, with 17 bases lying between them. Germline-derived CDR1 and CDR2 are MNHEY and SMNVEV (reference sequence). The CDR3 is CASSLRALGGSYGYTF. CDR3 DNA sequence: TGTGCCAGCAGTTTACGGGCCTTAGGTGGGAGCTATGGCTACACCTTC.

This clone was seen only a few times. The chain employs TRBV11-2 and TRBJ2-7; 7 bases are shared with TRBD1. V lost 1 base to trimming and J lost 2 bases; unmatched junction nucleotides: 5. The CDR3 contains 15 residues. CDR1 and CDR2 from the germline V gene are SGHAT and FQNNGV. The CDR3: CASSLVGTETYEQYF. CDR3 in DNA: TGTGCCAGCAGCTTAGTGGGGACAGAGACCTACGAGCAGTACTTC.

The genes are TRBV19 and TRBJ2-7; TRBD1 matches 9 bases. The CDR3 sequence is 15 residues long. Germline loops: CDR1 LNHDA, CDR2 SQIVND (reference sequence). Trimming at V came to 5 bases and at J to 1 base, leaving 6 bases not matched to a gene. This CDR3 reads CASSYPGQGSYEQYF. In DNA, the CDR3 is TGTGCCAGTAGTTACCCGGGACAGGGATCCTACGAGCAGTACTTC.

This clone was detected only once. The chain couples TRBV28 to TRBJ2-7; D uncertain. V was trimmed by 6 bases and J by 7 bases, leaving 10 bases between them. From germline, CDR1 is MDHEN and CDR2 SYDVKM. The CDR3 covers 11 residues. In DNA form, the CDR3 reads TGTGCCAGCAGCACATCTTGGGAGCAGTACTTC. Its protein product is CASSTSWEQYF.

The chain has TRBV19 and TRBJ1-2, with D hard to call. The germline V gene encodes CDR1 LNHDA and CDR2 SQIVND (reference sequence). V lost 10 bases and J 5 bases, leaving 17 bases between the germline ends. This CDR3 spans 13 amino acids. The CDR3 reads CATNYPGGYGYTF. The CDR3 DNA sequence: TGTGCCACTAACTACCCTGGCGGATATGGCTACACCTTC.

The chain recombines TRBV6-1 with TRBJ1-1; D gene uncertain. Germline-derived CDR1 and CDR2 are MNHNS and SASEGT. Trimming cost V 6 bases and J 1 base, with 6 bases left between them. The CDR3 is 12 amino acids. The CDR3 DNA reads TGTGCCAGCAGCCGGTGGAACACTGAAGCTTTCTTT. Protein sequence: CASSRWNTEAFF.